The 22 T cell receptor beta chains below were found in one sample sequenced in a study of OX40 agonist ivuxolimab in advanced cancers. TCRdb's copy holds only in-frame clones and misses some; the assay was immunoSEQ multiplex PCR. Among 65,000 or so clones, roughly 82% were seen once, and the ten largest hold roughly 2.3%. The input for sequencing was CD4+ or CD8+ T cells sorted from blood, taken in a trial of the OX40 agonist ivuxolimab. The receptors shown here come from an adult with an advanced solid tumor such as melanoma, head and neck, liver or kidney cancer.

The rearrangement uses TRBV19 and TRBJ2-6; 8 bases fit TRBD2. The CDR3 runs to 16 residues. V trimming: 8 bases; J trimming: 0 bases; junction bases outside the gene matches: 6. Per the germline V gene, CDR1 is LNHDA and CDR2 is SQIVND (reference sequence). CDR3 sequence reads: CASGLAGASGANVLTF. The CDR3 DNA sequence: TGTGCCAGTGGGCTAGCGGGTGCCTCTGGGGCCAACGTCCTGACTTTC.

The chain uses TRBV11-1 and TRBJ2-1; tentatively, D is TRBD2 (5 bases). Germline V gene lookup returns CDR1 SGHAT and CDR2 FQDESV (reference sequence). The V and J ends lost 2 bases and 6 bases respectively, with 14 bases between them. CDR3 length: 15 residues. The CDR3, as DNA: TGTGCCAGCAGCTTACTTCTAGCTGTCGCCAATGAGCAGTTCTTC. It yields the protein CASSLLLAVANEQFF.

The rearrangement uses TRBV7-9 and TRBJ2-7, with a weak D call TRBD1 (6 bases). Germline-derived CDR1 and CDR2 are SEHNR and FQNEAQ (reference sequence). The CDR3 extends over 15 amino acids. Trimming removed 3 bases from V and 5 bases from J, with 17 bases in between. Here the CDR3 reads CASSLGALRLNEQYF. The CDR3 DNA follows: TGTGCCAGCAGCTTGGGGGCGTTAAGATTAAACGAGCAGTACTTC.

The gene calls are TRBV7-2 and TRBJ2-7; D is possibly TRBD1 or TRBD2 (5 bases each). CDR3 length equals 15 residues. V was shortened by 1 base and J by 3 bases, with 13 bases between the two germline ends. Germline V lookup: CDR1 SGHTA, CDR2 FQGNSA. As DNA, the CDR3 is TGTGCCAGCAGCTTAGTACCGGGACGGAACTACGAGCAGTACTTC. As protein: CASSLVPGRNYEQYF.

This clone was counted once. V gene TRBV7-6 combines with J gene TRBJ2-1; TRBD2 agrees at 11 bases. This CDR3 has 15 residues. Trimming cost V 6 bases and J 3 bases; bases outside gene matches: 4. The germline gives CDR1 SGHVS, CDR2 FNYEAQ. The CDR3 loop reads CASSKGLADYNEQFF. CDR3 nucleotides: TGTGCCAGCAGTAAGGGACTAGCGGACTACAATGAGCAGTTCTTC. Full variable domain (remainder filled in from reference TRBV7-6 and TRBJ2-1): GAGVSQSPRYKVTKRGQDVALRCDPISGHVSLYWYRQALGQGPEFLTYFNYEAQQDKSGLPNDRFSAERPEGSISTLTIQRTEQRDSAMYRCASSKGLADYNEQFFGPGTRLTVL.

The chain is built from TRBV5-4 and TRBJ2-5, with TRBD2 matching 12 bases. From germline, CDR1 is SGHNT and CDR2 YYREEE (reference sequence). V lost 3 bases, J lost 3 bases, and 3 bases stayed unmatched. The CDR3 has 15 amino acids. Written as DNA, the CDR3 is TGTGCCAGCAGCTACGGACTAGCGGGGAAAGAGACCCAGTACTTC. Protein: CASSYGLAGKETQYF.

V and J are TRBV18 and TRBJ2-3; 13 bases are shared with TRBD2. V was clipped by 5 bases and J by 4 bases; unmatched bases: 6. Germline V gives CDR1 KGHSH, CDR2 LQKENI. The CDR3 is 16 amino acids. For the CDR3, the DNA is TGTGCCAGCTCAAGCGGACTAGCGGGAGTGTCAGATACGCAGTATTTT. It is translated as CASSSGLAGVSDTQYF. The variable domain in full, with the rest retrieved from reference TRBV18 and TRBJ2-3, is NAGVMQNPRHLVRRRGQEARLRCSPMKGHSHVYWYRQLPEEGLKFMVYLQKENIIDESGMPKERFSAEFPKEGPSILRIQQVVRGDSAAYFCASSSGLAGVSDTQYFGPGTRLTVL.

The chain couples TRBV4-1 to TRBJ2-5; the match to TRBD2 covers 12 bases. Germline assignment: CDR1 MGHRA and CDR2 YSYEKL. The CDR3 spans 18 residues. V gave up 0 bases and J gave up 2 bases; unmatched junction bases: 7. The CDR3 nucleotides are TGCGCCAGCAGCCAAGATCTAGCACTAGCGGGGGGTCAAGAGACCCAGTACTTC. This encodes CASSQDLALAGGQETQYF.

The chain combines TRBV7-2 with TRBJ1-2, with TRBD1 as a possible D gene (6 bases). V was clipped by 5 bases and J by 6 bases, with 22 bases between them. Germline CDR1 and CDR2: SGHTA and FQGNSA. The CDR3 totals 16 residues. CDR3 sequence reads: CASSPRGVGAKDGYTF. CDR3 in DNA: TGTGCCAGCAGCCCAAGAGGAGTGGGGGCGAAGGATGGCTACACCTTC.

The rearrangement joins TRBV14 to TRBJ1-4; D is undetermined. V was shortened by 4 bases and J by 7 bases, with 16 bases between the two germline ends. This CDR3 is built from 15 residues. Germline CDR1 is SGHDN and CDR2 is FVKESK. The CDR3 protein is CASSRIGPAGEKLFF. The CDR3 nucleotides read TGTGCCAGCAGCCGGATTGGCCCGGCCGGTGAAAAACTGTTTTTT.

CDR3 residues: CASSLGTGNEKLFF. CDR3 bases: TGTGCCAGCTCACTCGGGACAGGGAATGAAAAACTGTTTTTT. The V gene is TRBV18, the J gene TRBJ1-4; 9 nucleotides line up with TRBD1. The J segment lost 5 bases and the V segment lost 4 bases, leaving 2 bases of the junction unmatched. Looked up from germline, CDR1 is KGHSH and CDR2 is LQKENI. This CDR3 contains 14 residues. Full variable domain (rest looked up from reference TRBV18 and TRBJ1-4): NAGVMQNPRHLVRRRGQEARLRCSPMKGHSHVYWYRQLPEEGLKFMVYLQKENIIDESGMPKERFSAEFPKEGPSILRIQQVVRGDSAAYFCASSLGTGNEKLFFGSGTQLSVL.

The chain links TRBV4-2 to TRBJ1-5; TRBD1 is a possible D gene (6 bases). This CDR3 contains 15 residues. Trimming took off 0 bases at V and 4 bases at J, with 10 bases between the two ends. CDR1 LGHNA and CDR2 YNFKEQ come from the germline V gene. CDR3 bases: TGTGCCAGCAGCCAAGATGCGACAGGTAATCAGCCCCAGCATTTT. This encodes CASSQDATGNQPQHF.

The chain joins TRBV28 to TRBJ1-2; D is ambiguous. Germline CDR1 MDHEN, CDR2 SYDVKM. V lost 6 bases to trimming and J lost 8 bases, with 16 bases between them. The CDR3 loop spans 13 amino acids. The chain's CDR3 is CASREGMWEGYTF. The CDR3 coding sequence is TGTGCCAGCAGGGAGGGAATGTGGGAGGGCTACACCTTC.

The chain combines TRBV9 with TRBJ2-4, with TRBD2 identical over 8 bases. The CDR3 has 14 residues. The junction had 4 bases not matched to a gene; V was cut back by 2 bases and J by 6 bases. CDR1 SGDLS and CDR2 YYNGEE come from the germline V gene. The CDR3 reads CASSVELAGNIQYF. The CDR3, as DNA: TGTGCCAGCAGCGTCGAGCTAGCGGGAAACATTCAGTACTTC.

Only one count was recorded for this clone. This rearrangement joins TRBV9 to TRBJ1-1; D may be TRBD1 (6 bases). V shed 3 bases and J shed 2 bases, with 11 bases lying between them. The CDR3 sequence is 14 residues long. CDR1 is SGDLS, CDR2 YYNGEE, per germline. The CDR3 protein is CASSARQVNTEAFF. CDR3 coding DNA: TGTGCCAGCAGCGCAAGACAGGTTAACACTGAAGCTTTCTTT.

The CDR3: CASSSHSDSPLHF. In DNA form, the CDR3 reads TGTGCCAGCAGTAGCCACAGTGATTCACCCCTCCACTTT. The J gene is TRBJ1-6, the V gene TRBV6-5; D not certain. Germline V gives CDR1 MNHEY, CDR2 SVGAGI. The CDR3 has 13 residues. V lost 5 bases and J 8 bases, leaving 10 bases between the germline ends.

The V gene is TRBV11-3, the J gene TRBJ2-7, with no clear D. This CDR3 has 11 residues. Germline CDR1 SGHNT, CDR2 YENEEA. V was pared by 4 bases and J by 1 base, with 2 bases between. CDR3 residues: CASSWSYEQYF. CDR3 nucleotides: TGTGCCAGCAGCTGGTCCTACGAGCAGTACTTC. The full variable domain, completed using reference TRBV11-3 and TRBJ2-7, is EAGVVQSPRYKIIEKKQPVAFWCNPISGHNTLYWYLQNLGQGPELLIRYENEEAVDDSQLPKDRFSAERLKGVDSTLKIQPAELGDSAVYLCASSWSYEQYFGPGTRLTVT.

V is TRBV19 and J is TRBJ1-5; D gene unclear. Germline-derived CDR1 and CDR2 are LNHDA and SQIVND (reference sequence). Deletions cut 7 bases from V and 6 bases from J, with 22 bases between. The CDR3 contains 16 residues. The CDR3 here is CASTIGPPGLAQPQHF. CDR3 coding DNA: TGTGCCAGTACCATAGGGCCCCCCGGCTTGGCTCAGCCCCAGCATTTT.

V and J are TRBV18 and TRBJ1-2; weak D call: TRBD1 (5 bases). V was clipped by 3 bases and J by 0 bases, with 11 bases between them. Germline values: CDR1 KGHSH, CDR2 LQKENI. This CDR3 has 15 residues. The CDR3 sequence: CASSPQQEANYGYTF. Written as DNA, the CDR3 is TGTGCCAGCTCACCGCAACAGGAAGCTAACTATGGCTACACCTTC.

Only a few counts were recorded for this clone. The chain has TRBV6-5 and TRBJ1-5, with D uncertain. The ends were cut back, 0 bases at V and 3 bases at J, with 9 bases in the middle. Germline values: CDR1 MNHEY, CDR2 SVGAGI. The CDR3 covers 15 residues. The CDR3 nucleotides read TGTGCCAGCAGTTACTCGAACCAGGACAATCAGCCCCAGCATTTT. Translated: CASSYSNQDNQPQHF.

The J gene is TRBJ2-3, the V gene TRBV4-1; D unresolved. The germline gives CDR1 MGHRA, CDR2 YSYEKL. The CDR3 spans 19 residues. Between the trimmed V and J ends, which lost 4 bases and 2 bases, there was a span of 25 bases. In DNA, the CDR3 is TGCGCCAGCAGCCGCCTGGTGGCGTCCCGACCCCAATACACAGATACGCAGTATTTT. This encodes CASSRLVASRPQYTDTQYF.

The chain joins TRBV29-1 to TRBJ1-2, with 7 positions matching TRBD1. The germline gives CDR1 SQVTM, CDR2 ANQGSEA. This CDR3 has 11 amino acids. V trimming: 4 bases; J trimming: 6 bases; junction bases outside the gene matches: 2. The DNA for the CDR3 is TGCAGCGTTGTACAGGGGAATGGCTACACCTTC. Protein product: CSVVQGNGYTF.